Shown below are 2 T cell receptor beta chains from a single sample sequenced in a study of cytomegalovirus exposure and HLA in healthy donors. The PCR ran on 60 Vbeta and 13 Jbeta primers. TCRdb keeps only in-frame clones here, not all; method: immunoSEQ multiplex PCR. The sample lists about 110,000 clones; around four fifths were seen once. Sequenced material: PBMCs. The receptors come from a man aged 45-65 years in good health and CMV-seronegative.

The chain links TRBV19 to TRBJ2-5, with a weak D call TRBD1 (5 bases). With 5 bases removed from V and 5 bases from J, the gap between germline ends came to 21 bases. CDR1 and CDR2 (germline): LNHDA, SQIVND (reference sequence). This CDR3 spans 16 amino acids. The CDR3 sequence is CASSPGSGPIGETQYF. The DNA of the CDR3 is TGTGCCAGTAGTCCAGGATCAGGGCCAATTGGGGAGACCCAGTACTTC.

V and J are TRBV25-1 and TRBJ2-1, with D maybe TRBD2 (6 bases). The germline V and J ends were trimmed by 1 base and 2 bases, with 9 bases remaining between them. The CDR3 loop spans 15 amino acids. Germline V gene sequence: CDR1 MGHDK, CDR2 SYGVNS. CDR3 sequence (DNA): TGTGCCAGCAGTGAATGGTCGGGGGCCTACAATGAGCAGTTCTTC. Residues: CASSEWSGAYNEQFF.